A single sample gave rise to the 3 T cell receptor beta chains below, sequenced in a study of control samples from healthy donors and cancer patients (dated by TCRdb to the early 2020s). Library preparation was by the immunoSEQ multiplex PCR assay. Imported from immuneACCESS, the table was reduced by TCRdb to in-frame sequences with V and J called. These copies leave out some clones; in studies compared against another copy, an unresolved V gene accounts for under half, and the cause of the remainder is not known. Present in this sample are roughly 170,000 clones, 70% to 90% of which were seen just once. The leading ten clones occupy around 5% of the sample. The sample comprised blood. The receptors here all came from a young woman in good health.

The V call is TRBV6-5, the J call TRBJ2-7; a weak D match, TRBD1 (5 bases). Germline CDR1 MNHEY, CDR2 SVGAGI. The germline V and J ends were trimmed by 6 bases and 4 bases, with 19 bases remaining between them. This CDR3 is built from 15 residues. The CDR3 coding sequence is TGTGCCAGCAGCGGTAACCAGGGCAAGCTTTACGAGCAGTACTTC. It yields the protein CASSGNQGKLYEQYF.

The rearrangement joins TRBV28 to TRBJ1-2; D is uncertain. Germline V gene lookup returns CDR1 MDHEN and CDR2 SYDVKM. V shed 2 bases and J shed 3 bases, with 10 bases lying between them. CDR3 length equals 14 residues. The CDR3 protein is CASSLVAEHYGYTF. CDR3 nucleotides: TGTGCCAGCAGTTTAGTGGCAGAACACTATGGCTACACCTTC.

The chain carries TRBV19 and TRBJ2-1, with 11 nucleotides matching TRBD2. V was clipped by 5 bases and J by 6 bases; unmatched bases: 6. This CDR3 spans 15 amino acids. Germline CDR1 LNHDA, CDR2 SQIVND (reference sequence). The CDR3 loop is CASSGSGGAVNEQFF. The CDR3 nucleotides are TGTGCCAGTAGTGGTAGCGGGGGGGCTGTCAATGAGCAGTTCTTC.